Only a few counts were recorded for the clone carrying this T cell receptor (beta chain). Its antigen remains unidentified. The data were obtained in a study of CD8 T cells in ankylosing spondylitis. Study-wide results and caveats: Characteristic of ankylosing spondylitis blood, it appeared, was a TCR beta motif comprising eight highly homologous variants. Disease-linked clones were CD8+ and relatively rare in peripheral blood.

In making TCR beta libraries, quantitative 5'-RACE with molecular barcodes was used. TCRdb re-analysed the 5' RACE reads in MiXCR, keeping a single row per CDR3 protein. The table shows 130,000 or so distinct CDR3 sequences, with about 15% occurring only once. The TCR sequence derives from a male donor with ankylosing spondylitis. Specimen: blood, either unsorted or a sorted T cell fraction (not recorded which).

The CDR3 DNA sequence: TGTGCCAGCCCCCGGAGGGGTGGTCAGCCCCAGCATTTT. As protein: CASPRRGGQPQHF. The chain combines TRBV7-9 with TRBJ1-5; the D gene is possibly TRBD1 (5 bases). The V gene lost 8 bases and the J gene lost 6 bases, with 14 bases spanning the gap. Germline CDR1 is SEHNR and CDR2 is FQNEAQ (reference sequence). This CDR3 is built from 13 residues.